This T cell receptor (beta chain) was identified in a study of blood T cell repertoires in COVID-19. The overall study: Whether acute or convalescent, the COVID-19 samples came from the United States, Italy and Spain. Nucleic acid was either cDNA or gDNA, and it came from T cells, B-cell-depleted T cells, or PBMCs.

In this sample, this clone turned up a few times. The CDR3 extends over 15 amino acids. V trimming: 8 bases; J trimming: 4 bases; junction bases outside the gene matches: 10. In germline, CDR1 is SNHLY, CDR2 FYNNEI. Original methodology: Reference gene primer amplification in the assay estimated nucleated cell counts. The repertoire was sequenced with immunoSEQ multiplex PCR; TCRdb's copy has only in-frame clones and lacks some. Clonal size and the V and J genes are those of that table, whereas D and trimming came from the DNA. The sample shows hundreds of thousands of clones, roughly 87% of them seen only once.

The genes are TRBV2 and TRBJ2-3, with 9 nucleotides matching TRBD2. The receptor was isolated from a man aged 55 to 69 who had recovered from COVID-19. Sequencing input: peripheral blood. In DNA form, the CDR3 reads TGTGCCAGCGGAGGGACTAGCTTTGGGGCAGATACGCAGTATTTT. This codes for CASGGTSFGADTQYF.